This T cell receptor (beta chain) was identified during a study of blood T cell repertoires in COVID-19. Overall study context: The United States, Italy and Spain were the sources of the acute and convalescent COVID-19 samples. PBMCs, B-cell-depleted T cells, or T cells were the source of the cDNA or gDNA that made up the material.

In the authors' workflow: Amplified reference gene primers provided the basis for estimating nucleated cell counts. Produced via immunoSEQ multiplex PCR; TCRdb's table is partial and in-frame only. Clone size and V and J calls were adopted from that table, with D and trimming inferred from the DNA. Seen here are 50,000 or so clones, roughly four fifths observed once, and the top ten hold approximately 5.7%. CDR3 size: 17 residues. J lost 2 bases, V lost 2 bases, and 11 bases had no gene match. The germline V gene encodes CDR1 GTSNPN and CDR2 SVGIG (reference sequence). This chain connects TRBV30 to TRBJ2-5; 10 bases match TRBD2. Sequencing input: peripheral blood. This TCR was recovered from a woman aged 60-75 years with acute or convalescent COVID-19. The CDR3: CAWSHPRLAGAQETQYF. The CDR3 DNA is TGTGCCTGGAGTCATCCCCGGCTAGCGGGGGCACAAGAGACCCAGTACTTC.